The TCR beta chain described here comes from a study of relationships among human T cell subsets (dated by TCRdb to about 2010). At the level of the whole study: The study sequenced eight distinct T cell populations from blood: pan T, CD8 cytotoxic, regulatory, Th1, Th2, naive plus transitional, activated and memory cells.

Results the study describes overall, beyond this receptor: A CD4+CD8+ double-positive population could not be excluded by the bead-based sorting. More than 60% of CD8+ cytotoxic sequences came from clones with more than 100 reads, while the regulatory and Th2 subsets showed few clones of that size. Substantial CDR3 sharing among Th1, Th2 and regulatory T cells was interpreted as suggesting stochastic cell fate choices. V, D and J usage, CDR3 length and N-nucleotide additions showed no statistically significant differences among the seven subsets.

Th2 cells were selected as CD4+CD25-CD294+ cells with anti-CD294 beads, after CD4+CD56+ NKT cells were removed. Miltenyi superparamagnetic beads coated with subset-specific monoclonal antibodies were used for isolation of the T cell subsets. Every T cell population came from peripheral blood. Mononuclear cells were obtained from whole blood by Ficoll separation, and monocytes were then depleted with anti-CD14 microbeads. Isolated cell populations were immediately resuspended in RNAprotect reagent. On this clonotype itself: No antigen is known for it. One base away there is no much larger clone; base qualities are not given.

From its cysteine to its phenylalanine, the CDR3 spans 11 amino acids. Only the CDR3 part of the read is kept: 33 bases, read in frame from the first base. Deletion took 7 bases off V and 10 bases off J, with a span of 12 bases between the germline ends. CDR1 is given as MDHEN and CDR2 as SYDVKM, both from the germline V gene. The library relied on multiplex PCR. This sample was sequenced with a 454 GS FLX. TCR alpha and beta CDR3 regions were amplified from mRNA by semiquantitative ARM-PCR. In ARM-PCR, tagged nested gene-specific primers were used first, and communal superprimers then performed exponential amplification. Nested primers were removed by exonuclease before the second amplification round on first-round PCR products. The amplicons were sequenced on the 454 platform, a system that can rapidly sequence millions of DNA fragments without cloning bias. An effective read was defined as a read mappable to both V and J germline segments. Processing in the source paper ran as follows. IRmap was used to assign reads to germline V, D and J segments, relying on pyromap, a Smith-Waterman modification adapted to 454 sequencing errors. D-beta assignments were filtered with cutoffs set at the 99th percentile of alignment scores obtained from simulated random sequences. The CDR3 was taken to be the amino acids lying between the conserved V-segment Y[YFLI]C motif and the J-segment [FW]GXGT motif. A compound Poisson process model, previously applied to large-scale EST data, was used to estimate repertoire diversity. A cross-contamination detection procedure was applied to argue against sample contamination as the source of shared CDR3s. TCRdb ran its own pipeline on the public reads, namely fastp trimming at Q25 and MiXCR clone calling, and kept in-frame beta chains. Here each entry gathers all rows of one CDR3 protein and keeps the most common genes and DNA. These V and J calls derive from TCRdb rather than the authors' analysis. Present in this sample are 3,000 to 4,000 distinct CDR3 sequences, roughly half of which were seen just once. The ten largest clones take up around 2.8% of the sample.

The receptor chain draws on TRBV28 and TRBJ2-3; the D gene is not confidently resolved. The sample taken for sequencing was CD4+ Th2 cells sorted from blood. Per the publication, the cell subset or site label means: CD4+CD25-CD294+ T helper 2 cells. The clonotype originates from a man aged 35-49 years in good health. At the DNA level, the sequence is TGTGCCAGCAAAACGGTGGATGCGCAGTATTTT. Translated, this is CASKTVDAQYF. When the CDR3 is completed using the reference TRBV28 and TRBJ2-3 genes on either side, the full variable domain is DVKVTQSSRYLVKRTGEKVFLECVQDMDHENMFWYRQDPGLGLRLIYFSYDVKMKEKGDIPEGYSVSREKKERFSLILESASTNQTSMYLCASKTVDAQYFGPGTRLTVL.